This T cell receptor beta chain was recorded in a study of T cell responses to AZD1222 COVID-19 vaccine. Study-level background: Samples with a second dose at about 4 or about 12 weeks were pooled together.

CDR1 SGHRS and CDR2 YFSETQ come from the germline V gene. The trim removed 1 base at V and 1 base at J, leaving 5 bases unmatched. The CDR3 is made up of 17 amino acids. The repertoire was sequenced with immunoSEQ multiplex PCR; TCRdb's copy has only in-frame clones and lacks some. The sample consists of about 260,000 clones, over 90% of them appearing once. This sequence joins TRBV5-1 and TRBJ2-2, with 9 bases identical to TRBD2. The sample in question was peripheral blood, obtained on day 0 of AZD1222 vaccination. The sequence was obtained from an adult in good health. The CDR3 bases are TGCGCCAGCAGCTTGATAGCGGGAGTCGGGAACACCGGGGAGCTGTTTTTT. Its protein is CASSLIAGVGNTGELFF.